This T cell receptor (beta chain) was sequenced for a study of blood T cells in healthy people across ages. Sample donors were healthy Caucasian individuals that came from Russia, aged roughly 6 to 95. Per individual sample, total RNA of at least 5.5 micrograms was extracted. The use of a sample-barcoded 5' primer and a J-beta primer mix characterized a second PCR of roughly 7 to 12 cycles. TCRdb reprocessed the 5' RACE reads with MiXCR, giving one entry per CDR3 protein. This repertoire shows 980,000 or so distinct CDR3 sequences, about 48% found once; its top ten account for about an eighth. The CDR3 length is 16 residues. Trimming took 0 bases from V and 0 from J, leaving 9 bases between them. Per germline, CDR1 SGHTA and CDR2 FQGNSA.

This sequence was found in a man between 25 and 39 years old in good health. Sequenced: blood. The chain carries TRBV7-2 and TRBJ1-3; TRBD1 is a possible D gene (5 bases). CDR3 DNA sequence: TGTGCCAGCAGCTTAGCGAGGGGAGCCTCTGGAAACACCATATATTTT. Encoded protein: CASSLARGASGNTIYF.